This T cell receptor beta chain was identified during a study of T cells after yellow fever vaccination. Study-wide results and limits: The booster saw the reappearance of most primary-vaccination clones (approximately 97% CD4, 88% CD8).

This clonotype was seen a handful of times. As yet, its antigen is unknown. Trimming took 4 bases from V and 9 from J; bases not matched to a gene: 9. The CDR3 is 15 amino acids. The authors made TCR cDNA by 5'RACE template switching, adding a universal primer site and UMIs. TCRdb fed the 5' RACE reads into MiXCR, producing one record per CDR3 protein. There are just over 300,000 distinct CDR3 sequences in the sample; roughly 3.5% occur only once, and 20% to 25% lies in the top ten. The TCR originated in a man aged 18 to 29 who received the YFV17D yellow fever vaccine. The sequencing used PBMCs, collected on the day of the yellow fever booster vaccination. This chain connects TRBV12-3 or TRBV12-4 to TRBJ2-1; 10 bases are shared with TRBD2. The CDR3 loop reads CASSSYPSGGGEQFF. Written as DNA, the CDR3 is TGTGCCAGCAGTTCATACCCTAGCGGGGGTGGTGAGCAGTTCTTC.